Described below is a single T cell receptor (beta chain) sequence and its context. Its antigen is not known. This record comes from a study of Ad26.COV2.S vaccination and SARS-CoV-2 variants. At the level of the study: Dosing was one shot or two shots 56 days apart. Notes on the study in general: People who got the vaccine had more spike-specific TCR breadth than people who got placebo.

There are 17 residues in the CDR3. TCRdb's table, derived via immunoSEQ multiplex PCR, lists solely in-frame clones and lacks some. There are about 480,000 clones in the sample; around nine tenths occur only once, and 9.5% to 15% lies in the top ten. Treatment defined: roughly 18 received Ad26.COV2.S at low or high dose, single or two shots; a few received placebo; per-sample allocation not given. Collection of the samples took place on day 63 after the first injection of vaccine or placebo. Sequenced here: peripheral blood, sampled in a trial of Ad26.COV2.S vaccine versus placebo. This rearrangement joins TRBV21-1 to TRBJ2-1; the D call in the table, TRBD1, was not verified against the DNA. TRBV21-1 constitutes a pseudogene. This clonotype originated in a person between 18 and 60 years old who received the Ad26.COV2.S COVID-19 vaccine or a placebo. The CDR3 is CASSKRIRDKGVNEQFF. The CDR3 bases are TGTGCCAGCAGCAAAAGGATCCGGGACAAGGGGGTCAATGAGCAGTTCTTC.